One sample yielded the 3 T cell receptor beta chains listed below, sequenced in a study of OX40 agonist ivuxolimab in advanced cancers. Generated by immunoSEQ multiplex PCR, the TCRdb table keeps only in-frame clones and is missing some. The sample includes tens of thousands of clones, more than 85% of them seen just once. The sample consisted of CD4+ or CD8+ T cells sorted from blood, taken in a trial of the OX40 agonist ivuxolimab. Receptor source: an adult with an advanced solid tumor such as melanoma, head and neck, liver or kidney cancer.

The gene calls are TRBV7-2 and TRBJ2-2, with a weak D call TRBD1 (5 bases). Trimming removed 1 base at V and 3 bases at J, with 6 bases between. CDR1 and CDR2 (germline): SGHTA, FQGNSA. The CDR3 is 14 residues long. Here the CDR3 reads CASSLEGYTGELFF. The CDR3, as DNA: TGTGCCAGCAGCTTAGAGGGGTACACCGGGGAGCTGTTTTTT.

This clone was recorded once. V and J are TRBV7-9 and TRBJ1-5; possibly TRBD1 for D (5 bases). Germline lookup yields CDR1 SEHNR and CDR2 FQNEAQ (reference sequence). V lost 5 bases and J 7 bases, leaving 12 bases between the germline ends. This CDR3 spans 13 amino acids. The CDR3 loop reads CASSPGTRQPQHF. In nucleotides, the CDR3 is TGTGCCAGCAGCCCCGGGACCCGACAGCCCCAGCATTTT. Full variable domain (missing parts from reference TRBV7-9 and TRBJ1-5): DTGVSQNPRHKITKRGQNVTFRCDPISEHNRLYWYRQTLGQGPEFLTYFQNEAQLEKSRLLSDRFSAERPKGSFSTLEIQRTEQGDSAMYLCASSPGTRQPQHFGDGTRLSIL.

The chain uses TRBV28 and TRBJ2-7; 8 nucleotides agree with TRBD1. V shed 6 bases, J shed 4 bases, and the junction held 5 bases outside the gene matches. This CDR3 is built from 13 residues. CDR1 MDHEN and CDR2 SYDVKM come from the germline V gene. CDR3 nucleotide sequence: TGTGCCAGCAGGGGACAGGTGGGATACGAGCAGTACTTC. Translating it yields CASRGQVGYEQYF.